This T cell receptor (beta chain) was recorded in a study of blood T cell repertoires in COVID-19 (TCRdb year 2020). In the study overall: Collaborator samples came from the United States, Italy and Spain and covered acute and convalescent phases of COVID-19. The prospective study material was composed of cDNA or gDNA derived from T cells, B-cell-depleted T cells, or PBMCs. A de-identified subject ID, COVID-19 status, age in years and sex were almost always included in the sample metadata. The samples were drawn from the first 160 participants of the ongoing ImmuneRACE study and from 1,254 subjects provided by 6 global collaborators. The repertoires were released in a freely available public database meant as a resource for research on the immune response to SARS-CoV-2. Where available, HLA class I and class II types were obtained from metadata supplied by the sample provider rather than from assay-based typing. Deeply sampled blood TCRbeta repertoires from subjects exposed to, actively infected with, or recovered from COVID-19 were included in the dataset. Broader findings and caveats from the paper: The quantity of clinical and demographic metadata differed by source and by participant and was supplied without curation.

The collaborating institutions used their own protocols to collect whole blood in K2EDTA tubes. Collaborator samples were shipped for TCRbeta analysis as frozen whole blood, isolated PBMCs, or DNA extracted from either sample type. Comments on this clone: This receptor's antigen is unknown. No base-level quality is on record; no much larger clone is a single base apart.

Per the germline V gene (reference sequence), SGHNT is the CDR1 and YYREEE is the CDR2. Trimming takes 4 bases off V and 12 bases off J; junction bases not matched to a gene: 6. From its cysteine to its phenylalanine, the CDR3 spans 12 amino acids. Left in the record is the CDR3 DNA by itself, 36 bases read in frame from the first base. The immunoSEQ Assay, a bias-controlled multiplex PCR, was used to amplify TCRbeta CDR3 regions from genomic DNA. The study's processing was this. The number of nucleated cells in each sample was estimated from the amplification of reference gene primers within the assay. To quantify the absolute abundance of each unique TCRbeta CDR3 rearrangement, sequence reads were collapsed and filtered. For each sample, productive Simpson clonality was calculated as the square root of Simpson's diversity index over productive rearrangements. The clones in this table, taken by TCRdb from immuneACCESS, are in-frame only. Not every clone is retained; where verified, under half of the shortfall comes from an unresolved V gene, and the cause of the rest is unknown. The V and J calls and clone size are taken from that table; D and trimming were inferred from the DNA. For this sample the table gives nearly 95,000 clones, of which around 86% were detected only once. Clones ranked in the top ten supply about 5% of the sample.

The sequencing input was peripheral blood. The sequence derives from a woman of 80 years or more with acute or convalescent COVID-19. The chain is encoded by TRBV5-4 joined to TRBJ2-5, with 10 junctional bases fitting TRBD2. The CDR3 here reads CASSDKAGGKYF. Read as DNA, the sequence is TGTGCCAGCAGCGACAAAGCGGGAGGGAAGTACTTC.